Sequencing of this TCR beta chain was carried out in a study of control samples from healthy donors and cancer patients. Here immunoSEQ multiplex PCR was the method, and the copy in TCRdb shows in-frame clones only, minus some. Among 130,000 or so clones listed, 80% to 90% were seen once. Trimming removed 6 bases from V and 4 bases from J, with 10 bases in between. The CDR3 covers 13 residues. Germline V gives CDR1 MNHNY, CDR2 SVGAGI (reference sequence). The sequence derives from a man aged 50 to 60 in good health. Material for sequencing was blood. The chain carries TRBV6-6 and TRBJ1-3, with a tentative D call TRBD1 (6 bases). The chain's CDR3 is CASRRTEGNTIYF. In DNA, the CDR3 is TGTGCCAGCAGGAGGACAGAAGGAAACACCATATATTTT.